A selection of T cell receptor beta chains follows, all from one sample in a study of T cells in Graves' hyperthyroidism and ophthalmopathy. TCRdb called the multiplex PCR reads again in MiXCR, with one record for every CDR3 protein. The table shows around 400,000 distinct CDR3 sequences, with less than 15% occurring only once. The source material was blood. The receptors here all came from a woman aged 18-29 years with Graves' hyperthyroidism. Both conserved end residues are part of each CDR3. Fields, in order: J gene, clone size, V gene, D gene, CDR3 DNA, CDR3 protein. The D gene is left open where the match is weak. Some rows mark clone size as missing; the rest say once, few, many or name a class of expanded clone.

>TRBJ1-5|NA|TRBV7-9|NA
TGTGCCAGCAGCTTTGATAGGGGGGATCAGCCCCAGCATTTT
CASSFDRGDQPQHF
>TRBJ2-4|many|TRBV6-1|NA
TGTGCCAGCAGTCGAGTTAACTTAGCCAAAAACATTCAGTACTTC
CASSRVNLAKNIQYF
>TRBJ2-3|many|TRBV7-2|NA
TGTGCCAGCAGCTTGTCGGTCAAAAGGGCAGATACGCAGTATTTT
CASSLSVKRADTQYF
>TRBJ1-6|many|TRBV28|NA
TGTGCCAGCAGTCTCACAGGGAAGGGTTCACCCCTCCACTTT
CASSLTGKGSPLHF
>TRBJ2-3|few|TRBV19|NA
TGTGCCAGTAGTATAAATCGGAATGCAGATACGCAGTATTTT
CASSINRNADTQYF
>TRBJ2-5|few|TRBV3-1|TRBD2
TGTGCCAGCAGCCGGGGCCCTAGCGGGGGGCACCAAGAGACCCAGTACTTC
CASSRGPSGGHQETQYF
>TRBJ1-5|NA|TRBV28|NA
TGTGCCAGCAGTCTCGCGGGGGGTTTGAGCAATCAGCCCCAGCATTTT
CASSLAGGLSNQPQHF
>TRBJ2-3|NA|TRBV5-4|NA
TGTGCCAGCAGCTTGGTTGTAGAGCCTAGCACAGATACGCAGTATTTT
CASSLVVEPSTDTQYF
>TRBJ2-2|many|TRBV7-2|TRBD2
TGTGCCAGCAGCTTAGGGTTCGCGGGAGTACGGACCGGGGAGCTGTTTTTT
CASSLGFAGVRTGELFF
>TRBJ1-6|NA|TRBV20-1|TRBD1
TGCAGTGCTAGCCTCACCACAGGGGTGGGTAATTCACCCCTCCACTTT
CSASLTTGVGNSPLHF
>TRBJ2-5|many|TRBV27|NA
TGTGCCAGCAGTTTAGGACTAAACCAAGAGACCCAGTACTTC
CASSLGLNQETQYF
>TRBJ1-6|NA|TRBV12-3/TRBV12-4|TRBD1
TGTGCCAGCAGTATGACAGGGGGCGGAAACTCACCCCTCCACTTT
CASSMTGGGNSPLHF
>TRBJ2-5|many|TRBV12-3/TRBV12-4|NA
TGTGCCAGCAGCCCCGTAATTCAAGAGACCCAGTACTTC
CASSPVIQETQYF
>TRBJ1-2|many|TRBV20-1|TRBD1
TGCAGTGCTAGTGAACAGGGGGCTCGGGGCTACACCTTC
CSASEQGARGYTF
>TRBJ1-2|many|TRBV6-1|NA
TGTGCCAGCAGTTTACAAGGGTTCGGCTACGGGGGTTATGGCTACACCTTC
CASSLQGFGYGGYGYTF
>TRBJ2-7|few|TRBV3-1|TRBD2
TGTGCCAGCAGCCACCAGCGGGGCGTCCCTTCCGAGCAGTACTTC
CASSHQRGVPSEQYF
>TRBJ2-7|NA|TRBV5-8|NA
TGTGCCAGTACCCCTCTGGGGGCCAGGAACGAGCAGTACTTC
CASTPLGARNEQYF
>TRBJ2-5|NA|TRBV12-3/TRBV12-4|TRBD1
TGTGCCAGCAGCCCCGGGACAGGGACGCAAGAGACCCAGTACTTC
CASSPGTGTQETQYF
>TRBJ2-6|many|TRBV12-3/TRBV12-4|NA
TGTGCCAGCAGGGACTCCTCCGCCGGGGCCCGGGGCAACGTCCTGACTTTC
CASRDSSAGARGNVLTF
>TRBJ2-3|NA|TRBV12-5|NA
TGTGCTAGTGAACACTTCGGCGTCACAGATACGCAGTATTTT
CASEHFGVTDTQYF
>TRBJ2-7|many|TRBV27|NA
TGTGCCAGCAGTTTAAGTGTCTCGGAGTTTCTGGACAGACTCTCCTACGAGCAGTACTTC
CASSLSVSEFLDRLSYEQYF
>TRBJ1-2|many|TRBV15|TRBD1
TGTGCCACCAGGCCGACAGGGGCGAACTATGGCTACACCTTC
CATRPTGANYGYTF
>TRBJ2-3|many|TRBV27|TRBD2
TGTGCCAGCAGTTTAAAAGTAGGGCGACTAGCGGGCGAGGGTGGTACGCAGTATTTT
CASSLKVGRLAGEGGTQYF
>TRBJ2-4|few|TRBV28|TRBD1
TGTGCCAGCAGCCCGGACAGGGAATACAAAAACATTCAGTACTTC
CASSPDREYKNIQYF
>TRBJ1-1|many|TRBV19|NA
TGTGCCAGTAGTATACGGATAATTATGAACACTGAAGCTTTCTTT
CASSIRIIMNTEAFF
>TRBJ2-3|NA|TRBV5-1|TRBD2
TGCGCCAGCAGCCCCGGACTAGCGGGGGTCAACGCAGATACGCAGTATTTT
CASSPGLAGVNADTQYF
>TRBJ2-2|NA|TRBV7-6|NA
TGTGCCAGCAGCCGAGGGACCAGGGGAACCGGGGAGCTGTTTTTT
CASSRGTRGTGELFF
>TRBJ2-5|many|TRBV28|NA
TGTGCCACCACGAGGCCGACTAGGGATGAAGAGACCCAGTACTTC
CATTRPTRDEETQYF
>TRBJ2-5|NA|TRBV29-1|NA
TGCAGCATAGATAGGGACTTTTCCCAAGAGACCCAGCACTTC
CSIDRDFSQETQHF
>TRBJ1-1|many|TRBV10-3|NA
TGTGCCATCAGTGGGGTGCGGGAAGGGACTGAAGCTTTCTTT
CAISGVREGTEAFF
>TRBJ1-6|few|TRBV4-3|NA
TGCGCCAGCAGCCAAGAAAAGGTATCACCCCTCCACTTT
CASSQEKVSPLHF
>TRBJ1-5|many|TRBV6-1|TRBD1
TGTGCCAGCAGTGCTATTACGTGGACAGGCAACGACCAGCCCCAGCATTTT
CASSAITWTGNDQPQHF
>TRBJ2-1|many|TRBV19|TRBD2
TGTGCCAGTAGTGAATTCGGACTAGCGCTTTTAAGCTCCTACAATGAGCAGTTCTTC
CASSEFGLALLSSYNEQFF
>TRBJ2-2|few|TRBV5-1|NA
TGCGCCAGCAGCTTGGTTGGGAACGGGTTTAACACCGGGGAGCTGTTTTTT
CASSLVGNGFNTGELFF
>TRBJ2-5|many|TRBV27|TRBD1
TGTGCCAGCAGTGTAGGACAGGGGGTTGATGGCGCAGAGACCCAGTACTTC
CASSVGQGVDGAETQYF
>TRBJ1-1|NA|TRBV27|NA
TGTGCCAGCAGTTCATACACACAGGGGAACACTGAAGCTTTCTTT
CASSSYTQGNTEAFF